This TCR beta chain was identified in a study of blood T cell repertoires in COVID-19. Study context: Acute and convalescent COVID-19 specimens originated in the United States, Italy and Spain. The analysed material was cDNA or gDNA that came from T cells, B-cell-depleted T cells, or PBMCs.

Original handling: Reference gene primers were amplified, and this amplification served to estimate nucleated cell counts. Produced via immunoSEQ multiplex PCR; TCRdb's table is partial and in-frame only. V, J and clone size were drawn from that table, and D and trimming were deduced from the DNA. Of 45,000 to 50,000 clones in the sample, 83% were seen once. J gave up 4 bases and V 6 bases, and 8 bases lay outside the gene matches. In germline, CDR1 is MDHEN, CDR2 SYDVKM. This CDR3 has 15 amino acids. The source material was peripheral blood. This sequence joins TRBV28 and TRBJ2-2; TRBD2 matches at 7 bases. The clonotype comes from a man at least 80 years old in a cohort sampled during active COVID-19. The chain's CDR3 is CASRGPSGGTGELFF. The CDR3 DNA is TGTGCCAGCAGAGGCCCTAGCGGAGGCACCGGGGAGCTGTTTTTT. Together with reference TRBV28 and TRBJ2-2, the CDR3 gives the full variable domain: DVKVTQSSRYLVKRTGEKVFLECVQDMDHENMFWYRQDPGLGLRLIYFSYDVKMKEKGDIPEGYSVSREKKERFSLILESASTNQTSMYLCASRGPSGGTGELFFGEGSRLTVL.